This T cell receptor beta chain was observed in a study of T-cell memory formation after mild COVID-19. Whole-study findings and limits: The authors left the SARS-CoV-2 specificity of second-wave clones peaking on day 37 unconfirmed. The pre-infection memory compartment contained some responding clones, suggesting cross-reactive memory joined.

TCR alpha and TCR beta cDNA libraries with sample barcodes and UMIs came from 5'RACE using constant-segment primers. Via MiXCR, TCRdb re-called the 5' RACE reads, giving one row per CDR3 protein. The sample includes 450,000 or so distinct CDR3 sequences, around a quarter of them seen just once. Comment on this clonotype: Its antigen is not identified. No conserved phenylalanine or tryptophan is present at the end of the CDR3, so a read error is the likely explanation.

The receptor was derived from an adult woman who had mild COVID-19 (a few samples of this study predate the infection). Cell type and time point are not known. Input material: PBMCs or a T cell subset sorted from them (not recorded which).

The CDR3 protein is CASSRGNSPLHV. In DNA, the CDR3 is TGTGCCAGTTCCCGCGGGAATTCACCCCTCCACGTT. The chain couples TRBV6-5 to TRBJ1-6; D is ambiguous. The V end lost 9 bases, the J end lost 7 bases, and 10 bases lay between the germline ends. Germline V gene data show CDR1 as MNHEY and CDR2 as SVGAGI. There are 12 residues in the CDR3.